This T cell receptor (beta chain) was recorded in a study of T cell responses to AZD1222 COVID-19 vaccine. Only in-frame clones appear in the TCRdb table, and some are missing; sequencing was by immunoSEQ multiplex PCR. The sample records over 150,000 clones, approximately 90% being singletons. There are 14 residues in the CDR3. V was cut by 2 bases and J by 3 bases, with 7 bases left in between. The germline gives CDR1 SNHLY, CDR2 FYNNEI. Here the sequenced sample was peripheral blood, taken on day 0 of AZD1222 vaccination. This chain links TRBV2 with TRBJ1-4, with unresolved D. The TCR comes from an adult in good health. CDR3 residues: CASSERTSNEKLFF. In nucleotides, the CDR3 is TGTGCCAGCAGTGAACGCACCTCTAATGAAAAACTGTTTTTT.